Included here is one T cell receptor (beta chain) sequence, with context. This CDR3 is 14 amino acids long. Germline V lookup: CDR1 MNHEY, CDR2 SVGAGI. The trim removed 10 bases at V and 7 bases at J, leaving 8 bases unmatched. The data derive from a study of blood T cell repertoires in COVID-19. Per the study methods: By means of reference gene primer amplification, nucleated cell counts were estimated. Sequencing was performed with immunoSEQ multiplex PCR; in TCRdb, only in-frame clones are kept and a portion is missing. V and J calls and clone size come straight from that table; D and trimming were deduced from the DNA. The table lists approximately 160,000 clones, more than 60% of them singletons, with around 3% in the top ten.

Sequencing was performed on peripheral blood. This receptor was identified in a man aged 70 or older with acute or convalescent COVID-19. The V call is TRBV6-5, the J call TRBJ2-2; 11 nucleotides line up with TRBD1. The CDR3 region has the DNA TGTGCCACCTGGGACAGGGGGGTTCTCGGGGAGCTGTTTTTT. It specifies CATWDRGVLGELFF.